This T cell receptor (beta chain) originates from a study of blood T cells in healthy people across ages. The CDR3 totals 15 residues. Germline V gene sequence: CDR1 SGHTA, CDR2 FQGNSA. V trimming: 5 bases; J trimming: 10 bases; junction bases outside the gene matches: 11. Per-sample yields of isolated PBMCs were at least 6 million. Each sample provided at least 6 micrograms of extracted total RNA. This clonotype appeared a few times. PCR was performed a second time for about 7 to 11 cycles using a sample-barcoded 5' primer and a J-beta primer mix. Each cDNA molecule carried a tag from a template-switch adaptor that contained 12 random nucleotides. TCRdb called the 5' RACE reads again in MiXCR, with one record for every CDR3 protein. The sample lists about 730,000 distinct CDR3 sequences, 43% occurring once.

The sample comprised blood. This chain joins TRBV7-2 and TRBJ1-6; 7 bases are shared with TRBD1. This receptor was taken from a woman aged 55-75 years in good health. The CDR3 nucleotides read TGTGCCAGCAGCCCCCAGGGGGTCATGAACTCACCCCTCCACTTT. Translation gives CASSPQGVMNSPLHF.